The source of this T cell receptor beta chain is a study of blood T cell repertoires in COVID-19. On the study more broadly: PBMCs, B-cell-depleted T cells, or T cells were the source of the cDNA or gDNA that made up the material.

CDR1 and CDR2 from the germline V gene are MGHDK and SYGVNS. V was cut by 5 bases and J by 1 base, with 8 bases left in between. The CDR3 has 14 amino acids. Study processing details: Researchers report that nucleated cell counts were estimated from reference gene primer amplification. Libraries were prepared by immunoSEQ multiplex PCR; TCRdb keeps only in-frame clonotypes and omits some of them. V, J and clone size are those of that table, while D and trimming were read from the DNA. The data hold 130,000 to 150,000 clones, with around 90% observed a single time. V gene TRBV25-1 combines with J gene TRBJ2-2, with a possible D match to TRBD1 (5 bases). The sequencing input was peripheral blood. This TCR was sampled from a man in his 70s with acute or convalescent COVID-19. The CDR3 loop is CASSSGQNTGELFF. CDR3 coding DNA: TGTGCCAGCAGTTCCGGACAGAACACCGGGGAGCTGTTTTTT.